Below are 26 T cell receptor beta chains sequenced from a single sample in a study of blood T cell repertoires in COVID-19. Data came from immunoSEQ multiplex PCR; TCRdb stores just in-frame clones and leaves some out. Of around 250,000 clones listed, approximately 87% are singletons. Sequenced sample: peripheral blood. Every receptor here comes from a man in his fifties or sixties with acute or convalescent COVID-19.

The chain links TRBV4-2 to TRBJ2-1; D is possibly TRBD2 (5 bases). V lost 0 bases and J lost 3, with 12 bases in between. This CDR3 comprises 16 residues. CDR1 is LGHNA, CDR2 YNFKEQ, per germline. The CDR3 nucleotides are TGTGCCAGCAGCCAAGATGCGAGGGAATACTACAATGAGCAGTTCTTC. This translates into CASSQDAREYYNEQFF.

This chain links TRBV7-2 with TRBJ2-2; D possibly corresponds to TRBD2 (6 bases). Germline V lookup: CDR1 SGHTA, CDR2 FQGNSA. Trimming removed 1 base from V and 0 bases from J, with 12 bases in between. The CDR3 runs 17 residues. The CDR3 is CASSLDLRLANTGELFF. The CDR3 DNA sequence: TGTGCCAGCAGCTTAGACTTACGACTAGCGAACACCGGGGAGCTGTTTTTT.

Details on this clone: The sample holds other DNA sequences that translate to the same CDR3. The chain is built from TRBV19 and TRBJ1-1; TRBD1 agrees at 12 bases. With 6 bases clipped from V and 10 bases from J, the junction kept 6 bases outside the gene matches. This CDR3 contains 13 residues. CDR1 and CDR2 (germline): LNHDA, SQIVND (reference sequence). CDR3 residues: CASRPGQGAGAFF. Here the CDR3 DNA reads TGTGCCAGTAGACCGGGACAGGGGGCCGGAGCTTTCTTT.

CDR3 coding DNA: TGCGCCAGCAGCTTGGCGACAGGGTATGACGGGGAGCTGTTTTTT. Translation gives CASSLATGYDGELFF. This chain uses TRBV5-1 with TRBJ2-2, with TRBD1 matching 7 bases. The ends lost 0 bases at V and 7 bases at J; junction bases unmatched: 6. Germline CDR1 SGHRS, CDR2 YFSETQ. This CDR3 is 15 amino acids long.

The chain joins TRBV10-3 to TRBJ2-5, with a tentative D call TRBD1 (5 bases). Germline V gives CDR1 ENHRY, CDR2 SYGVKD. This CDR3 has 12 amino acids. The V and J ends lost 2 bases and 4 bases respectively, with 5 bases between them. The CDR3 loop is CAISEQGETQYF. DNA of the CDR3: TGTGCCATCAGTGAGCAGGGAGAGACCCAGTACTTC.

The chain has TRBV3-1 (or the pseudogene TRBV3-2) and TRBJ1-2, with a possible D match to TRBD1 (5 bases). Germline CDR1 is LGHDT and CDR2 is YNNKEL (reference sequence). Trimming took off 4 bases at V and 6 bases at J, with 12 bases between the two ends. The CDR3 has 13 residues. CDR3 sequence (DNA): TGTGCCAGCAGCCGGGATGGGGGGAATGGCTACACCTTC. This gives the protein CASSRDGGNGYTF.

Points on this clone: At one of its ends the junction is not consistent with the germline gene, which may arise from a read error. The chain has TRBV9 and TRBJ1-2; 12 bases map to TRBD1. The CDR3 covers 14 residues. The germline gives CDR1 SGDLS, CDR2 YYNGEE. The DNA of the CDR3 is TGTGCCAGCAGCGTCTCCGGGACAGGGGGCAGCCTGTACTTC. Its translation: CASSVSGTGGSLYF.

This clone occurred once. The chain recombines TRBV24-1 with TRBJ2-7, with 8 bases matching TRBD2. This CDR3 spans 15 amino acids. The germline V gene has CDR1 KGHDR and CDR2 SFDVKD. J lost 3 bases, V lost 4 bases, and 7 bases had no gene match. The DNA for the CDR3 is TGTGCCACCAGTGACCGGAGCGGGAGTAGCTACGAGCAGTACTTC. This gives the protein CATSDRSGSSYEQYF.

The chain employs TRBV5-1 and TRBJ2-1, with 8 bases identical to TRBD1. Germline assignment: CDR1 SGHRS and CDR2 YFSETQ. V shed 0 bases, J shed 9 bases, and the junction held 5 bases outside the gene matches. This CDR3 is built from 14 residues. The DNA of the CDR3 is TGCGCCAGCAGCTTGGACCAGGGGGCAGGTGAGCAGTTCTTC. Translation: CASSLDQGAGEQFF.

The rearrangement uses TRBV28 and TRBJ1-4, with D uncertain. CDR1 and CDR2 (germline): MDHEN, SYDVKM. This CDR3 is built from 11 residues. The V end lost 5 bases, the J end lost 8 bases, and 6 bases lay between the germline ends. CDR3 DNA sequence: TGTGCCAGCAGTCTAGTGGAAAAACTGTTTTTT. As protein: CASSLVEKLFF.

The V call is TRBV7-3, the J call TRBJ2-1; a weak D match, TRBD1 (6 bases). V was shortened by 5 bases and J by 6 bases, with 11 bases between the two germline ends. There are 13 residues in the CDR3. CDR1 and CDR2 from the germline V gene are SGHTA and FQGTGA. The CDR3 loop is CASSQGFINEQFF. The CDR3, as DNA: TGTGCCAGCAGCCAGGGGTTTATCAATGAGCAGTTCTTC.

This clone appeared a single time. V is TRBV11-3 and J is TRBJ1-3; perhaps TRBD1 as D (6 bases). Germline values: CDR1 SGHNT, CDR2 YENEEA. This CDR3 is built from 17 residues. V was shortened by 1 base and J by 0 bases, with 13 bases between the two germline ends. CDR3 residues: CASSLVVDRNSGNTIYF. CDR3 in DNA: TGTGCCAGCAGCTTAGTCGTGGACAGAAACTCTGGAAACACCATATATTTT.

CDR3 nucleotides: TGCGCCAGCAGCCAAGCTGTTAAGGGTCTACAGCCGCGGGGAGAGCAGTACTTC. It yields the protein CASSQAVKGLQPRGEQYF. The chain has TRBV4-1 and TRBJ2-7, with a tentative D call TRBD2 (6 bases). The length of the CDR3 is 18 residues. V shed 1 base and J shed 7 bases, with 26 bases lying between them. Per germline, CDR1 MGHRA and CDR2 YSYEKL.

CDR3 region: CSVAPGGWGTGELFF. The DNA of the CDR3 is TGCAGCGTTGCTCCGGGGGGCTGGGGCACCGGGGAGCTGTTTTTT. This chain uses TRBV29-1 with TRBJ2-2, with D perhaps TRBD2 (7 bases). V was cut by 4 bases and J by 4 bases, with 16 bases left in between. The CDR3 extends over 15 amino acids. From germline, CDR1 is SQVTM and CDR2 ANQGSEA.

The CDR3 DNA reads TGTGCCAGCAGGACGGGACAGTCGGGGCAGCCCCAGCATTTT. Its translation: CASRTGQSGQPQHF. This chain joins TRBV28 and TRBJ1-5; 7 positions agree with TRBD1. CDR1 and CDR2 from the germline V gene are MDHEN and SYDVKM. The CDR3 has 14 amino acids. V was clipped by 6 bases and J by 7 bases; unmatched bases: 9.

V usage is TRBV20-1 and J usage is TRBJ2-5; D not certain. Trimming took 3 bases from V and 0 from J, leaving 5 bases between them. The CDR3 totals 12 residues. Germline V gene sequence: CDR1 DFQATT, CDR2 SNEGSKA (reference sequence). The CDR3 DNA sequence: TGCAGTGCTAGTCCAGACCAAGAGACCCAGTACTTC. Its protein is CSASPDQETQYF.

The CDR3 reads CASLRVAGYTDTQYF. The CDR3 DNA sequence: TGTGCCAGCCTTCGGGTAGCGGGATACACAGATACGCAGTATTTT. The V and J genes are TRBV28 and TRBJ2-3, with TRBD2 identical over 8 bases. This CDR3 is 15 amino acids long. V was clipped by 8 bases and J by 2 bases; unmatched bases: 9. Germline V CDR1 and CDR2: MDHEN, SYDVKM.

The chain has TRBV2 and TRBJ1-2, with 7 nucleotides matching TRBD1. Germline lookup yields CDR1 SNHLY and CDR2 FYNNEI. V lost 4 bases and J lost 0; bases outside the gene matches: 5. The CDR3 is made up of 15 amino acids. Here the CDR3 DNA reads TGTGCCAGCAGTGCAGGGACAGATCCTAACTATGGCTACACCTTC. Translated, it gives CASSAGTDPNYGYTF. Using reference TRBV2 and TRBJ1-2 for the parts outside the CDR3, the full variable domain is EPEVTQTPSHQVTQMGQEVILRCVPISNHLYFYWYRQILGQKVEFLVSFYNNEISEKSEIFDDQFSVERPDGSNFTLKIRSTKLEDSAMYFCASSAGTDPNYGYTFGSGTRLTVV.

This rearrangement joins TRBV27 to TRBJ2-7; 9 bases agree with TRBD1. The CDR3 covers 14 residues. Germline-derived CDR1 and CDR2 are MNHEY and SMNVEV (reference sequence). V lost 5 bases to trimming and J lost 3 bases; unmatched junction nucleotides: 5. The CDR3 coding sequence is TGTGCCAGCAGTCCGCGGGACAGGGACTACGAGCAGTACTTC. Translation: CASSPRDRDYEQYF.

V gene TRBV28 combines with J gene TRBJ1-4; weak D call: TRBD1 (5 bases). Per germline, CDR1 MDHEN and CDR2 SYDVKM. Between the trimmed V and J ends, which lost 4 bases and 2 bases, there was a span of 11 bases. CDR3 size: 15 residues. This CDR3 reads CASSSAGSTNEKLFF. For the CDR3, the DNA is TGTGCCAGCAGTTCCGCAGGGTCGACTAATGAAAAACTGTTTTTT.

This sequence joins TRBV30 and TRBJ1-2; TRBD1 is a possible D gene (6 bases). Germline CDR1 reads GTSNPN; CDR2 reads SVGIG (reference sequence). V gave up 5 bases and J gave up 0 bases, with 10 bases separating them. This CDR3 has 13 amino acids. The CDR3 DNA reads TGTGCCTGGCGGACAGTTGCTAACTATGGCTACACCTTC. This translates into CAWRTVANYGYTF.

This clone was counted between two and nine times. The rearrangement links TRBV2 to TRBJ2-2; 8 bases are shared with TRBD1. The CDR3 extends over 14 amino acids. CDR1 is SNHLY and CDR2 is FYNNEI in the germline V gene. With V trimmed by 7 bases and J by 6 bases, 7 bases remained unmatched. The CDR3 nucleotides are TGTGCCAGCACTCGGACAGGGAGTTCCGGGGAGCTGTTTTTT. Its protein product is CASTRTGSSGELFF.

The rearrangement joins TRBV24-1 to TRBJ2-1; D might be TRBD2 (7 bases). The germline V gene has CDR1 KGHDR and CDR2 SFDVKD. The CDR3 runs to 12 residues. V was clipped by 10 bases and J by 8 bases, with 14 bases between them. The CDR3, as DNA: TGTGCCACAAAGGGAGGGGGAGATGAGCAGTTCTTC. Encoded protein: CATKGGGDEQFF.

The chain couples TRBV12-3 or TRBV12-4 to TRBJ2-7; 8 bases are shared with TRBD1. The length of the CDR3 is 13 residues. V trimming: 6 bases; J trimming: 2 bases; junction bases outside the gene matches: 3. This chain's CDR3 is CASRTDRAYEQYF. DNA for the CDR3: TGTGCCAGCAGAACGGACAGGGCCTACGAGCAGTACTTC.

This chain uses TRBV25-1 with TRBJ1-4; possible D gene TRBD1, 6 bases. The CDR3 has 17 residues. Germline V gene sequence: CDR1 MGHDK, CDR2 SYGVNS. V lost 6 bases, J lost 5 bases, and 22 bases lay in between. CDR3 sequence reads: CASSDFSGADGNEKLFF. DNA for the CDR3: TGTGCCAGCAGCGACTTCTCAGGGGCCGACGGAAATGAAAAACTGTTTTTT.

The CDR3, as DNA: TGCAGCGCCAGGACAGGGAGCTCCTACGAGCAGTACTTC. Translating it yields CSARTGSSYEQYF. The chain recombines TRBV29-1 with TRBJ2-7, with 8 bases lining up with TRBD1. The CDR3 consists of 13 residues. The V and J ends lost 7 bases and 0 bases, in that order; junction bases with no gene match: 5. The germline CDR1 and CDR2 sequences are SQVTM and ANQGSEA.